A selection of T cell receptor beta chains follows, all from one sample in a study of blood T cells in healthy people across ages. Each CDR3 protein gets one entry after TCRdb re-called the 5' RACE reads with MiXCR. The top ten clones hold roughly 3.9% of a sample with hundreds of thousands of distinct CDR3 sequences, 20% to 25% of them seen once. The specimen was blood. These receptors were obtained from a man between 65 and 85 years old in good health. The CDR3 runs from the conserved cysteine through the conserved F or W. A D gene is named only where the DNA matches it firmly. Clone size is given for some rows only: seen once, a few or many times, or a class if the clone is expanded.

TRBV12-3/TRBV12-4,.,TRBJ2-1,TRBD2,TGTGCCAGCAGTCCCTCTAGCGGGAGGGCTGATGAGCAGTTCTTC,CASSPSSGRADEQFF
TRBV29-1,.,TRBJ2-7,.,TGCAGCGTTGGAACGAGACAGACGTACGAGCAGTACTTC,CSVGTRQTYEQYF
TRBV7-9,.,TRBJ2-5,.,TGTGCCAGCAGCGTCGAGGCCGGAGAGACCCAGTACTTC,CASSVEAGETQYF
TRBV3-1,few,TRBJ2-3,TRBD2,TGTGCCAGCAGCTACGGACTAGCGTTGGCAGATACGCAGTATTTT,CASSYGLALADTQYF
TRBV12-3/TRBV12-4,.,TRBJ2-7,.,TGTGCCAGCAGTTTAATGCTAGGACGAACCTACGAGCAGTACTTC,CASSLMLGRTYEQYF
TRBV18,.,TRBJ2-7,.,TGTGCCAGCTCACCAAGGGGTACGGGCGAGCAGTACTTC,CASSPRGTGEQYF
TRBV3-1,.,TRBJ1-2,.,TGTGCCAGCAGCCCAGGGGTGGGGACCGAGAACTATGGCTACACCTTC,CASSPGVGTENYGYTF
TRBV7-3,few,TRBJ2-1,TRBD2,TGTGCCAGCAGCCGACTAGCGGCGAAGGGCAATGAGCAGTTCTTC,CASSRLAAKGNEQFF
TRBV15,many,TRBJ2-1,TRBD2,TGTGCCACCAGCAGAACTAGCGGGAGTAACAATGAGCAGTTCTTC,CATSRTSGSNNEQFF
TRBV12-3/TRBV12-4,once,TRBJ2-3,TRBD2,TGTGCCAGCAGTTCCCAGAGCGGGGCTAGAGCAGATACGCAATATTTT,CASSSQSGARADTQYF
TRBV7-2,.,TRBJ1-2,.,TGTGCCAGCAGCTTAGACCCCCCATGGGGCTACACCTTC,CASSLDPPWGYTF
TRBV6-1,.,TRBJ2-5,.,TGTGCCAGCAGTGAAGCGCTTCGCCAGGGGAGACAAAAGACCCAGTACTTC,CASSEALRQGRQKTQYF
TRBV3-1,.,TRBJ1-1,.,TGTGCCAGCAGCCAAGTAACTATAGAGTGGACTGAAGCTTTCTTT,CASSQVTIEWTEAFF
TRBV12-3/TRBV12-4,few,TRBJ1-2,.,TGTGCCAGCAGTTTAGGGCTGGGAACTTATGGCTACACCTTC,CASSLGLGTYGYTF
TRBV20-1,.,TRBJ1-2,.,TGCAGTGCTAGAGTCGGTGGGGACTATGGCTACACCTTC,CSARVGGDYGYTF
TRBV10-3,few,TRBJ2-7,.,TGTGCCATCAAGAGTTGGGACTCCGCCCACGAGCAGTACTTC,CAIKSWDSAHEQYF
TRBV20-1,.,TRBJ2-7,TRBD2,TGCAGTGCTAGAGGACTTATGATTAGCGGGAGTTACGAGCAGTACTTC,CSARGLMISGSYEQYF
TRBV5-1,few,TRBJ2-3,TRBD1,TGCGCCAGCAGCTCGACAGGGGAGACAGATACGCAGTATTTT,CASSSTGETDTQYF
TRBV7-8,many,TRBJ2-2,.,TGTGCCAGCAGGGGGGCCGGGGAGCTGTTTTTT,CASRGAGELFF
TRBV9,.,TRBJ2-5,TRBD1,TGTGCCAGCAGCGCCAAACCTGGGACAGGGCAATGGGGGACCCAGTACTTC,CASSAKPGTGQWGTQYF
TRBV28,.,TRBJ2-7,.,TGTGCCAGCAGTTTGAGGGATGAATGGTACGAGCAGTACTTC,CASSLRDEWYEQYF
TRBV5-1,few,TRBJ2-7,TRBD2,TGCGCCAGCAGCCCTACTAGCGCCTACGAGCAGTACTTC,CASSPTSAYEQYF
TRBV20-1,.,TRBJ2-4,TRBD1,TGCAGTGCTAGACCCGGACAGGGCTCCAAAAACATTCAGTACTTC,CSARPGQGSKNIQYF
TRBV27,few,TRBJ2-5,TRBD1,TGTGCCAGCAGTTTATCGAGTGGACAGGGTATAGCGGCCCAGTACTTC,CASSLSSGQGIAAQYF
TRBV12-3/TRBV12-4,.,TRBJ2-5,.,TGTGCCAGCAGTCCCGGAGGGGGGACAGCGGAGACCCAGTACTTC,CASSPGGGTAETQYF
TRBV11-2,.,TRBJ2-1,TRBD2,TGTGCCAGCAGCTTTCAGAATAGCGGGAGCTCCTACAATGAGCAGTTCTTC,CASSFQNSGSSYNEQFF
TRBV20-1,.,TRBJ2-5,.,TGCAGTGCTAGCCCTGTCCCCGCAACAGGGCCCCAAGAGACCCAGTACTTC,CSASPVPATGPQETQYF
TRBV28,.,TRBJ1-3,.,TGTGCCAGCAGTTTATCAGGGGCCAGCTCTGGAAACACCATATATTTT,CASSLSGASSGNTIYF
TRBV27,.,TRBJ2-7,.,TGTGCCAGCAGCCGAGCACCGCAGGGGTACGAGCAGTACTTC,CASSRAPQGYEQYF
TRBV29-1,many,TRBJ2-2,.,TGCAGCGTTGTTAGCAGGAACACCGGGGAGCTGTTTTTT,CSVVSRNTGELFF
TRBV29-1,.,TRBJ2-4,TRBD1,TGCAGCGTGGTTACAGGGGGTTACATTCAGTACTTC,CSVVTGGYIQYF
TRBV7-6,few,TRBJ2-4,TRBD2,TGTGCCAGCAGCTGTCCGGGACTAGCGATTCCTATGCCCAAAAACATTCAGTACTTC,CASSCPGLAIPMPKNIQYF
TRBV28,.,TRBJ2-2,.,TGTGCCAGCAGAGCCGGGGGTAGCACCGGGGAGCTGTTTTTT,CASRAGGSTGELFF
TRBV20-1,few,TRBJ2-5,.,TGCAGTGCTAGTAGGGGCCAGGGAGGCTACGAGCGGTACTTC,CSASRGQGGYERYF
TRBV20-1,.,TRBJ2-1,.,TGCAGTGCTAGCCCGGTCAGCTCCTACAATGAGCAGTTCTTC,CSASPVSSYNEQFF
TRBV18,few,TRBJ2-1,TRBD2,TGTGCCAGCTCACGTCCCCCTAGCGGGATTAATGAGCAGTTCTTC,CASSRPPSGINEQFF
TRBV20-1,many,TRBJ2-5,TRBD2,TGCAGTGCTCCCCGTAGCGGGGGACAAGAGACCCAGTACTTC,CSAPRSGGQETQYF
TRBV20-1,.,TRBJ2-1,TRBD2,TGCAGTGCTAGGTCGTCTAGCGGGAGGGCCTCCTACAATGAGCAGTTCTTC,CSARSSSGRASYNEQFF
TRBV28,.,TRBJ2-1,.,TGTGCCAGCAACGTGGGGACCTACAATGAGCAGTTCTTC,CASNVGTYNEQFF
TRBV28,many,TRBJ2-1,TRBD1,TGTGCCAGCACCACGGACAGGGGGAGGAATGAGCAGTTCTTC,CASTTDRGRNEQFF
TRBV15,.,TRBJ2-5,.,TGTGCCACCAGCCGTAGGGTACTCGGAGAGACCCAGTACTTC,CATSRRVLGETQYF
TRBV4-1,few,TRBJ1-3,.,TGCGCCAGCAGCCAAGAAAGGGGCTTTTCTGGAAACACCATATATTTT,CASSQERGFSGNTIYF
TRBV29-1,.,TRBJ2-1,TRBD2,TGCAGCGTTGTAGGGACTAGCGGGAGGAGGATCGATGAGCAGTTCTTC,CSVVGTSGRRIDEQFF
TRBV7-7,few,TRBJ2-2,.,TGTGCTAGCAGCACCCTAGTTACCACCGGGGAGCTGTTTTTT,CASSTLVTTGELFF
TRBV5-5,many,TRBJ2-3,.,TGTGCCAGCAGCTCCCGGGGCACAGATACGCAGTATTTT,CASSSRGTDTQYF
TRBV4-1,few,TRBJ2-7,.,TGCGCCAGCAGCCTGCGTCAGGGCGAGCAGTACTTC,CASSLRQGEQYF
TRBV10-2,.,TRBJ1-5,.,TGCGCCAGCAGTGATTACGGGGGACAGCCCCAGCATTTT,CASSDYGGQPQHF
TRBV5-1,few,TRBJ2-5,.,TGCGCCAGCAGCTTGGCCGGCAGGGATGAGACCCAGTACTTC,CASSLAGRDETQYF
TRBV2,.,TRBJ2-7,TRBD1,TGTGCCAGCAGAGGGTTCGCACAGGGGAGCGAGCAGTACTTC,CASRGFAQGSEQYF
TRBV7-2,.,TRBJ2-1,TRBD2,TGTGCCAGCAGCTCCCCATCTAGCGGGAGTCGGACCTACAATGAGCAGTTCTTC,CASSSPSSGSRTYNEQFF
TRBV20-1,.,TRBJ2-7,TRBD1,TGCAGTGCTAGAGGCGGTGTTGGGACAGGGCCGCACGAGCAGTACTTC,CSARGGVGTGPHEQYF
TRBV24-1,.,TRBJ2-1,TRBD2,TGTGCCACCGGATCGGGACTAGGCTCTAATGGGCAGTTCTTC,CATGSGLGSNGQFF